This T cell receptor (beta chain) was identified during a study of beta chain features in type 1 diabetes. Overall study findings and caveats: When cDNA is sequenced, cells with high TCR expression could be over-represented. Shorter TCRB CDR3s, moderately but significantly so, were found in Type 1 diabetes patients in all four CD4+ subsets.

CDR3 size: 15 residues. The V segment lost 6 bases and the J segment 2 bases; nucleotides outside the gene matches: 8. Looked up from germline, CDR1 is ENHRY and CDR2 is SYGVKD. Isolation of CD4+ naive, central memory, regulatory and stem cell-like memory cells was achieved by sorting via CD45RO/CCR7/CD25/CD127/CD95/CD27. In regard to this clone: Its antigen is as yet unknown.

Reverse transcription of all isolated RNA meant that expressed TCRB transcripts were sequenced. TCRdb's copy holds only in-frame clones and misses some; the assay was immunoSEQ multiplex PCR. The sample includes almost 350,000 clones, around a fifth of them seen just once. V and J are TRBV10-3 and TRBJ1-1, with 8 bases lining up with TRBD1. This TCR derives from a woman between 18 and 30 years old in good health. What was sequenced was naive CD4+ T cells from blood. CDR3 DNA: TGTGCCATCAGAGGGACAGGTAGGGCTAACACTGAAGCTTTCTTT. Its protein product is CAIRGTGRANTEAFF.